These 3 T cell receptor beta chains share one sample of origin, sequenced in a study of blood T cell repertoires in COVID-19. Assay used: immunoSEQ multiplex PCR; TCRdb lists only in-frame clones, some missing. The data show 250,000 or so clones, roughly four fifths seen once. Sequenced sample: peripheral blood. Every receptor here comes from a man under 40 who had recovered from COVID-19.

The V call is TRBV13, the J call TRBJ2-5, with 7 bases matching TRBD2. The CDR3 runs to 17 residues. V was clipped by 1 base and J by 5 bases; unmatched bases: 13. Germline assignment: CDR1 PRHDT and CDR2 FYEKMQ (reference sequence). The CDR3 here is CASSLVNSGVSWETQYF. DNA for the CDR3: TGTGCCAGCAGCTTAGTCAACAGCGGGGTATCGTGGGAGACCCAGTACTTC.

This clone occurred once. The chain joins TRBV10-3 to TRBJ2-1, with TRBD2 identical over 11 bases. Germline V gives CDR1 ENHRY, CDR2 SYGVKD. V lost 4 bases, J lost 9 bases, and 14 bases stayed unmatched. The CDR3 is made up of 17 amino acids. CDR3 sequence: CAISANPLAGAPGEQFF. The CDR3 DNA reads TGTGCCATCAGTGCCAACCCACTAGCGGGGGCTCCGGGTGAGCAGTTCTTC.

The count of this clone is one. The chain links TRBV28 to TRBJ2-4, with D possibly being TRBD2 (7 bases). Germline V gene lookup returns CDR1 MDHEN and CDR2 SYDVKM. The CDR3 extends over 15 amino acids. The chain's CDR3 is CATKGGGEAKNIQYF. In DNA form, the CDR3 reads TGTGCTACAAAAGGGGGGGGTGAGGCCAAAAACATTCAGTACTTC. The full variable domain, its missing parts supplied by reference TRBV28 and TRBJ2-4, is DVKVTQSSRYLVKRTGEKVFLECVQDMDHENMFWYRQDPGLGLRLIYFSYDVKMKEKGDIPEGYSVSREKKERFSLILESASTNQTSMYLCATKGGGEAKNIQYFGAGTRLSVL.